Below, 24 T cell receptor beta chains from the same sample are listed, as sequenced in a study of OX40 agonist ivuxolimab in advanced cancers. Assay: immunoSEQ multiplex PCR; the TCRdb copy retains only in-frame clones and omits some. The repertoire holds about 89,000 clones, approximately 91% seen once, with around 0.71% in the top ten. This sample comprised CD4+ or CD8+ T cells sorted from blood, obtained in a trial of the OX40 agonist ivuxolimab. All receptors derive from an adult with an advanced solid tumor such as melanoma, head and neck, liver or kidney cancer.

V gene TRBV10-3 combines with J gene TRBJ1-3; the D gene is possibly TRBD1 (5 bases). Per germline, CDR1 ENHRY and CDR2 SYGVKD. The CDR3 has 17 residues. Between the trimmed V and J ends, which lost 3 bases and 3 bases, there was a span of 18 bases. For the CDR3, the DNA is TGTGCCATCAGTGACTCTAAGGTCTTGGGGGTTGGAAACACCATATATTTT. Its translation is CAISDSKVLGVGNTIYF.

The table lists this clone with a count of one. The chain couples TRBV18 to TRBJ2-1; D gene unclear. This CDR3 contains 17 residues. Per the germline V gene, CDR1 is KGHSH and CDR2 is LQKENI. V gave up 0 bases and J gave up 6 bases, with 18 bases separating them. The CDR3 region has the DNA TGTGCCAGCTCACCACCGATAAGCCAGGTCCTCAGCAATGAGCAGTTCTTC. The encoded protein is CASSPPISQVLSNEQFF.

Only one count was recorded for this clone. The rearrangement links TRBV28 to TRBJ2-7, with a weak D call TRBD1 (5 bases). CDR3 length equals 14 residues. Germline CDR1 reads MDHEN; CDR2 reads SYDVKM. With 3 bases removed from V and 5 bases from J, the gap between germline ends came to 14 bases. The CDR3 region has the DNA TGTGCCAGCAGTTTCCAGGGAATTTACCACGAGCAGTACTTC. Translated: CASSFQGIYHEQYF. Full variable domain (missing parts from reference TRBV28 and TRBJ2-7): DVKVTQSSRYLVKRTGEKVFLECVQDMDHENMFWYRQDPGLGLRLIYFSYDVKMKEKGDIPEGYSVSREKKERFSLILESASTNQTSMYLCASSFQGIYHEQYFGPGTRLTVT.

The V gene is TRBV6-5, the J gene TRBJ2-3; D is perhaps TRBD2 (5 bases). The CDR3 is 15 residues long. The V end was cut by 2 bases, the J end by 0 bases, with 9 bases between. Looked up from germline, CDR1 is MNHEY and CDR2 is SVGAGI. This CDR3 reads CASSYGSPSTDTQYF. The CDR3 DNA sequence: TGTGCCAGCAGTTACGGGAGCCCTAGCACAGATACGCAGTATTTT.

The V call is TRBV27, the J call TRBJ2-2; D possibly corresponds to TRBD1 (6 bases). The germline V gene encodes CDR1 MNHEY and CDR2 SMNVEV (reference sequence). Trimming cost V 1 base and J 6 bases, with 15 bases left between them. The CDR3 has 16 amino acids. CDR3 in amino acids: CASSLWGMGAAGELFF. In DNA form, the CDR3 reads TGTGCCAGCAGTTTATGGGGTATGGGGGCGGCCGGGGAGCTGTTTTTT.

This chain links TRBV7-2 with TRBJ2-1; the match to TRBD2 covers 13 bases. The trim removed 4 bases at V and 2 bases at J, leaving 2 bases unmatched. This CDR3 region has 16 residues. The germline CDR1 and CDR2 sequences are SGHTA and FQGNSA. The CDR3 DNA reads TGTGCCAGCAGCTCCACTAGCGGGGGGGCCTACAATGAGCAGTTCTTC. Amino acid sequence: CASSSTSGGAYNEQFF. Supplemented by reference TRBV7-2 and TRBJ2-1, the full variable domain reads GAGVSQSPSNKVTEKGKDVELRCDPISGHTALYWYRQSLGQGLEFLIYFQGNSAPDKSGLPSDRFSAERTGGSVSTLTIQRTQQEDSAVYLCASSSTSGGAYNEQFFGPGTRLTVL.

The V call is TRBV28, the J call TRBJ1-1; D is unresolved. CDR1 and CDR2 from the germline V gene are MDHEN and SYDVKM. This CDR3 has 11 residues. V lost 9 bases, J lost 1 base, and 6 bases lay in between. CDR3 sequence: CASRTNTEAFF. The CDR3 DNA reads as TGTGCCAGTCGTACGAACACTGAAGCTTTCTTT.

This clone has just one count. This rearrangement joins TRBV18 to TRBJ1-1; D perhaps matches TRBD1 (5 bases). The V gene's germline CDR1 is KGHSH and CDR2 LQKENI. Trimming stripped 10 bases from V and 3 bases from J, with 15 bases between. The CDR3 extends over 13 amino acids. The CDR3 region has the DNA TGTGCCACCCGTATGGGGGTCGACACTGAAGCTTTCTTT. Translated: CATRMGVDTEAFF.

The genes are TRBV11-2 and TRBJ2-1, with 8 bases fitting TRBD2. Germline CDR1 reads SGHAT; CDR2 reads FQNNGV. The CDR3 is 16 residues long. V was pared by 1 base and J by 4 bases, with 6 bases of the junction left unmatched. This CDR3 reads CASSLGAGVVYNEQFF. In DNA form, the CDR3 reads TGTGCCAGCAGCTTAGGAGCGGGAGTTGTGTACAATGAGCAGTTCTTC.

The V gene is TRBV5-1, the J gene TRBJ2-1, with TRBD1 as a possible D gene (6 bases). The CDR3 is made up of 14 amino acids. V gave up 0 bases and J gave up 4 bases, with 8 bases separating them. CDR1 is SGHRS and CDR2 is YFSETQ in the germline V gene. CDR3 sequence (DNA): TGCGCCAGCAGCTTGGACAGGGCATACAATGAGCAGTTCTTC. Amino acid sequence: CASSLDRAYNEQFF.

The J gene is TRBJ1-1, the V gene TRBV7-9; unclear D gene. Germline CDR1 is SEHNR and CDR2 is FQNEAQ (reference sequence). Between the trimmed V and J ends, which lost 3 bases and 0 bases, there was a span of 11 bases. CDR3 length: 15 amino acids. The CDR3 spells CASSFLTTMNTEAFF. The CDR3 DNA reads as TGTGCCAGCAGCTTTTTGACAACTATGAACACTGAAGCTTTCTTT.

This chain joins TRBV7-2 and TRBJ2-7; tentatively, D is TRBD1 (6 bases). The CDR3 length is 18 residues. V was pared by 0 bases and J by 1 base, with 19 bases between. The germline gives CDR1 SGHTA, CDR2 FQGNSA. The CDR3 bases are TGTGCCAGCAGCTTAGCGTTTGGACACCAGGGGCGGTCCTACGAGCAGTACTTC. Protein product: CASSLAFGHQGRSYEQYF.

This sequence joins TRBV28 and TRBJ1-1; weak D call: TRBD1 (5 bases). The CDR3 is made up of 14 amino acids. V lost 5 bases, J lost 4 bases, and 14 bases lay in between. The germline V gene encodes CDR1 MDHEN and CDR2 SYDVKM. As DNA, the CDR3 is TGTGCCAGCAGTCCCTCCGGGGGGAGCACTGAAGCTTTCTTT. This encodes CASSPSGGSTEAFF.

This chain joins TRBV9 and TRBJ2-2, with D possibly TRBD1 on 5 matching bases. The germline V gene has CDR1 SGDLS and CDR2 YYNGEE. This CDR3 spans 17 amino acids. The ends were cut back, 1 base at V and 2 bases at J, with 15 bases in the middle. As DNA, the CDR3 is TGTGCCAGCAGCGTACAAGGGGCGTCTACAAACACCGGGGAGCTGTTTTTT. As protein: CASSVQGASTNTGELFF.

The CDR3 DNA is TGTGCCAGCAGCTTGCGGGGACGCGGCGGGGAGCTGTTTTTT. It encodes CASSLRGRGGELFF. The V gene is TRBV5-6, the J gene TRBJ2-2; the D gene could be TRBD1 or TRBD2 (5 bases each). The length of the CDR3 is 14 residues. V lost 1 base and J lost 7, with 11 bases in between. CDR1 and CDR2 from the germline V gene are SGHDT and YYEEEE.

J is TRBJ2-4 and V is TRBV10-2; 7 bases match TRBD2. Germline CDR1 is WSHSY and CDR2 is SAAADI. The V segment lost 4 bases and the J segment 1 base; nucleotides outside the gene matches: 4. CDR3 length equals 15 residues. CDR3 residues: CASSVAGDAKNIQYF. As DNA, the CDR3 is TGCGCCAGCAGTGTTGCGGGAGATGCCAAAAACATTCAGTACTTC.

The V gene is TRBV6-5, the J gene TRBJ2-5, with D possibly being TRBD2 (5 bases). The CDR3 contains 14 residues. Germline CDR1 reads MNHEY; CDR2 reads SVGAGI. V was trimmed by 2 bases and J by 1 base, leaving 8 bases between them. As DNA, the CDR3 is TGTGCCAGCAGTTACAGAGGACTCCAAGAGACCCAGTACTTC. Protein product: CASSYRGLQETQYF.

This sequence joins TRBV27 and TRBJ2-5; 9 bases align to TRBD2. This CDR3 contains 16 residues. Trimming took 5 bases from V and 5 from J; bases not matched to a gene: 12. Germline loops: CDR1 MNHEY, CDR2 SMNVEV (reference sequence). The CDR3 DNA reads as TGTGCCAGCAGTCCCTCCCGAGGCGGGAGGGGTGAGACCCAGTACTTC. Its protein product is CASSPSRGGRGETQYF.

V gene TRBV28 combines with J gene TRBJ2-1; 8 nucleotides line up with TRBD1. The CDR3 is 14 residues long. The V gene end was trimmed by 10 bases and the J gene end by 7 bases; junction bases not matched to a gene: 12. CDR1 MDHEN and CDR2 SYDVKM come from the germline V gene. Here the CDR3 DNA reads TGTGCCACTCAATCAGGGGGCGCAGAAAATGAGCAGTTCTTC. Its translation is CATQSGGAENEQFF.

The chain couples TRBV6-5 to TRBJ2-5; the D gene is possibly TRBD1 (5 bases). Germline V gene sequence: CDR1 MNHEY, CDR2 SVGAGI. V gave up 8 bases and J gave up 0 bases, with 13 bases separating them. This CDR3 is 14 amino acids long. This chain's CDR3 is CASGASSYQETQYF. CDR3 sequence (DNA): TGTGCCAGCGGGGCCAGTTCTTACCAAGAGACCCAGTACTTC.

This sequence joins TRBV7-2 and TRBJ2-3, with D uncertain. The ends were cut back, 4 bases at V and 1 base at J, with 12 bases in the middle. The CDR3 is made up of 15 amino acids. Germline V gives CDR1 SGHTA, CDR2 FQGNSA. DNA of the CDR3: TGTGCCAGCAGCTCCCAGGCGGTGGGCACAGATACGCAGTATTTT. Encoded protein: CASSSQAVGTDTQYF.

The chain links TRBV18 to TRBJ1-1; D gene uncertain. Trimming left V 1 base short and J 1 base short, with 10 bases between. In germline, CDR1 is KGHSH, CDR2 LQKENI. This CDR3 is built from 15 residues. CDR3 in DNA: TGTGCCAGCTCACCACTCCGGGAGGGGAACACTGAAGCTTTCTTT. It specifies CASSPLREGNTEAFF.

The chain couples TRBV7-2 to TRBJ1-2; tentatively, D is TRBD1 (6 bases). From germline, CDR1 is SGHTA and CDR2 FQGNSA. V lost 0 bases and J 5 bases, leaving 13 bases between the germline ends. The CDR3 extends over 15 amino acids. The CDR3 is CASSLAEGGGYGYTF. CDR3 nucleotides: TGTGCCAGCAGCTTAGCAGAGGGGGGAGGATATGGCTACACCTTC.

This clone was observed a single time. The chain employs TRBV18 and TRBJ1-1; D remains unclear. The CDR3 extends over 15 amino acids. The V end lost 3 bases, the J end lost 7 bases, and 18 bases lay between the germline ends. CDR1 KGHSH and CDR2 LQKENI come from the germline V gene. CDR3 sequence: CASSPYRALEDEAFF. CDR3 nucleotides: TGTGCCAGCTCACCTTACCGGGCCCTGGAGGATGAAGCTTTCTTT.